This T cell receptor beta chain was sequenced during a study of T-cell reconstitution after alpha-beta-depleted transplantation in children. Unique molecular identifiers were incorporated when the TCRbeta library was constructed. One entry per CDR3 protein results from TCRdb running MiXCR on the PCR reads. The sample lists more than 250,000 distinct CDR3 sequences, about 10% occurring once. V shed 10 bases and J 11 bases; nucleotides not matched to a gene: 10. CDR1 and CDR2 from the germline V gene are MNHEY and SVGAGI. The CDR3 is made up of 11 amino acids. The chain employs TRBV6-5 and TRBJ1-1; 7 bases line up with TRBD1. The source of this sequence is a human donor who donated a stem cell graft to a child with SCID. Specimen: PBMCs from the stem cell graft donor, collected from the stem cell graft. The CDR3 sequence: CAIPLGQMAFF. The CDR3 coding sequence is TGTGCCATTCCCCTGGGACAGATGGCTTTCTTT.